Following are 19 T cell receptor beta chains from one sample sequenced in a study of blood T cell repertoires in COVID-19. The method was immunoSEQ multiplex PCR; TCRdb's version includes in-frame clones alone and lacks a portion of them. The sample lists 200,000 to 250,000 clones; more than 70% were seen once. The sample taken for sequencing was peripheral blood. The receptors shown here come from an elderly woman with COVID-19, enrolled during active disease.

This chain connects TRBV6-5 to TRBJ1-6; 10 nucleotides line up with TRBD1. CDR3 size: 13 residues. CDR1 and CDR2 from the germline V gene are MNHEY and SVGAGI. V was clipped by 5 bases and J by 12 bases; unmatched bases: 4. The CDR3 region has the DNA TGTGCCAGCAGTCAGGGACAGGGGATACCCCTCCACTTT. This codes for CASSQGQGIPLHF.

The CDR3 coding sequence is TGTGCCAGTAGTAGTCAAACGAACACCGGGGAGCTGTTTTTT. Translated: CASSSQTNTGELFF. The V and J genes are TRBV19 and TRBJ2-2; D gene unclear. V dropped 4 bases and J dropped 0 bases, with 6 bases sitting between them. The germline gives CDR1 LNHDA, CDR2 SQIVND (reference sequence). The CDR3 length is 14 residues.

The chain joins TRBV5-8 to TRBJ1-5; perhaps TRBD1 as D (5 bases). The V gene's germline CDR1 is SGHTS and CDR2 YDEGEE. The CDR3 contains 16 residues. V lost 0 bases to trimming and J lost 5 bases, with 15 bases between them. In DNA, the CDR3 is TGTGCCAGCAGCTTGGACGGCGGGGCCCGACATCAGCCCCAGCATTTT. Protein sequence: CASSLDGGARHQPQHF.

This sequence joins TRBV3-1 (or the pseudogene TRBV3-2) and TRBJ2-5; D might be TRBD1 (6 bases). V lost 1 base to trimming and J lost 4 bases, with 16 bases between them. Germline loops: CDR1 LGHDT, CDR2 YNNKEL (reference sequence). This CDR3 has 16 amino acids. Written as DNA, the CDR3 is TGTGCCAGCAGCCAAGTGACAGGCACCCCCGGAGAGACCCAGTACTTC. The encoded protein is CASSQVTGTPGETQYF.

The rearrangement links TRBV24-1 to TRBJ1-1; D is uncertain. Germline V gene lookup returns CDR1 KGHDR and CDR2 SFDVKD. The CDR3 has 12 residues. The ends were cut back, 8 bases at V and 4 bases at J, with 10 bases in the middle. This chain's CDR3 is CATTGPGTEAFF. DNA of the CDR3: TGTGCCACCACAGGCCCCGGCACTGAAGCTTTCTTT.

The chain links TRBV3-1 (or the pseudogene TRBV3-2) to TRBJ1-6; 8 bases are a match to TRBD1. The trim removed 3 bases at V and 8 bases at J, leaving 3 bases unmatched. Looked up from germline, CDR1 is LGHDT and CDR2 is YNNKEL (reference sequence). The CDR3 covers 14 residues. The CDR3 bases are TGTGCCAGCAGCCAGTTACAGGGGGATTCACCCCTCCACTTT. Amino acids: CASSQLQGDSPLHF.

In regard to this clone: One end of the junction varies from germline; a read error may be responsible. The CDR3 loop is CASRPRQGTSEVF. Written as DNA, the CDR3 is TGTGCCAGCAGGCCGAGACAGGGAACCTCCGAGGTCTTC. V usage is TRBV6-5 and J usage is TRBJ1-2; TRBD1 matches at 7 bases. This CDR3 has 13 residues. Germline-derived CDR1 and CDR2 are MNHEY and SVGAGI.

The genes are TRBV6-5 and TRBJ2-5, with 9 bases matching TRBD1. This CDR3 spans 14 amino acids. Unmatched junction bases numbered 3, after V lost 5 bases and J lost 2 bases. Germline V gene lookup returns CDR1 MNHEY and CDR2 SVGAGI. The CDR3: CASSPDRGQETQYF. Here the CDR3 DNA reads TGTGCCAGCAGTCCGGACAGGGGACAAGAGACCCAGTACTTC.

The rearrangement joins TRBV29-1 to TRBJ1-1; 11 bases line up with TRBD1. CDR1 is SQVTM, CDR2 ANQGSEA, per germline. Germline trimming cut 6 bases from V and 6 bases from J; bases unmatched to any gene: 6. The length of the CDR3 is 13 residues. CDR3 sequence: CSVRTGGWAEAFF. CDR3 DNA: TGCAGCGTGCGGACAGGGGGCTGGGCTGAAGCTTTCTTT.

This chain uses TRBV30 with TRBJ1-1, with unresolved D. Trimming removed 1 base from V and 1 base from J, with 7 bases in between. Germline CDR1 and CDR2: GTSNPN and SVGIG (reference sequence). The CDR3 contains 13 residues. The CDR3 reads CAWSDRRNTEAFF. CDR3 nucleotides: TGTGCCTGGAGTGACAGAAGGAACACTGAAGCTTTCTTT.

The J gene is TRBJ1-1, the V gene TRBV11-2; the D is unclear. Germline CDR1 reads SGHAT; CDR2 reads FQNNGV. Trimming stripped 2 bases from V and 6 bases from J, with 22 bases between. The CDR3 is 17 amino acids. This chain's CDR3 is CASSLLVSGSGGAEAFF. In nucleotides, the CDR3 is TGTGCCAGCAGCTTACTGGTCTCGGGGTCTGGTGGCGCTGAAGCTTTCTTT.

The chain is built from TRBV5-8 and TRBJ1-5; TRBD1 aligns across 11 bases. The CDR3 contains 18 residues. CDR1 and CDR2 (germline): SGHTS, YDEGEE. J was trimmed by 0 bases and V by 7 bases; bases with no gene match: 12. The CDR3 bases are TGTGCCAGCGGCCTGCGGACAGGGGGCCGAGGTAGCAATCAGCCCCAGCATTTT. It translates to CASGLRTGGRGSNQPQHF.

The chain couples TRBV7-9 to TRBJ2-1; D may be TRBD1 (5 bases). The germline V gene has CDR1 SEHNR and CDR2 FQNEAQ (reference sequence). The CDR3 runs to 14 residues. Trimming removed 0 bases from V and 8 bases from J, with 11 bases in between. CDR3 protein: CASSLAGDLDEQFF. CDR3 nucleotide sequence: TGTGCCAGCAGCTTAGCAGGGGATCTCGATGAGCAGTTCTTC.

This chain links TRBV4-3 with TRBJ1-5; no clear D gene. The CDR3 sequence is 15 residues long. From germline, CDR1 is LGHNA and CDR2 YSLEER. Between the trimmed V and J ends, which lost 0 bases and 4 bases, there was a span of 10 bases. CDR3 bases: TGCGCCAGCAGCCAAGAGTACACAGAGAATCAGCCCCAGCATTTT. Its translation is CASSQEYTENQPQHF.

The chain uses TRBV6-2 or TRBV6-3 and TRBJ1-1; a weak D match, TRBD1 (6 bases). The CDR3 is 12 residues long. V was clipped by 2 bases and J by 10 bases, with 11 bases between them. CDR1 is MNHEY and CDR2 is SVGEGT in the germline V gene. The CDR3 region is CASSYGTWGAFF. The CDR3 DNA sequence: TGTGCCAGCAGTTACGGGACATGGGGAGCTTTCTTT.

The CDR3, as DNA: TGTGCCAGCAGTGAAGCGACGGGGATATGGACCTACGAGCAGTACTTC. Encoded protein: CASSEATGIWTYEQYF. The chain links TRBV6-1 to TRBJ2-7, with D perhaps matching TRBD2 (5 bases). This CDR3 is built from 16 residues. The V end lost 0 bases, the J end lost 2 bases, and 14 bases lay between the germline ends. Germline V CDR1 and CDR2: MNHNS, SASEGT.

V gene TRBV4-1 combines with J gene TRBJ1-2; no clear D. CDR1 MGHRA and CDR2 YSYEKL come from the germline V gene. The CDR3 is 13 residues long. V gave up 0 bases and J gave up 3 bases, with 5 bases separating them. The CDR3, as DNA: TGCGCCAGCAGCCAAGAGGCTCACTATGGCTACACCTTC. It is translated as CASSQEAHYGYTF.

This sequence joins TRBV27 and TRBJ2-2; 9 bases are shared with TRBD1. J gave up 5 bases and V 6 bases, and 7 bases lay outside the gene matches. The CDR3 is 15 amino acids. Germline loops: CDR1 MNHEY, CDR2 SMNVEV (reference sequence). In DNA form, the CDR3 reads TGTGCCAGCAGGGGGACAGGGCGAATGACCGGGGAGCTGTTTTTT. This encodes CASRGTGRMTGELFF.

The rearrangement uses TRBV4-2 and TRBJ2-3; D is possibly TRBD2 (6 bases). V shed 2 bases and J shed 3 bases, with 12 bases lying between them. The germline CDR1 and CDR2 sequences are LGHNA and YNFKEQ. The CDR3 is 15 amino acids. The CDR3 loop is CASSQQTGGTDTQYF. The DNA of the CDR3 is TGTGCCAGCAGCCAACAAACCGGGGGAACAGATACGCAGTATTTT.